Listed here are 25 T cell receptor beta chains from one sample, sequenced in a study of cytotoxic CD8 clonotypes in ibrutinib-treated CLL. The method was immunoSEQ multiplex PCR; TCRdb's version includes in-frame clones alone and lacks a portion of them. The sample records some 150,000 clones, about four fifths being singletons. Sequenced here: PBMCs, sampled after 12 months of ibrutinib treatment. These receptors were collected from a human donor with chronic lymphocytic leukemia.

This clone has only a few counts. The gene calls are TRBV9 and TRBJ1-3; D is uncertain. Trimming left V 1 base short and J 0 bases short, with 5 bases between. From germline, CDR1 is SGDLS and CDR2 YYNGEE. The CDR3 extends over 14 amino acids. The CDR3 DNA is TGTGCCAGCAGCGTATTTGGCTCTGGAAACACCATATATTTT. It specifies CASSVFGSGNTIYF.

This clone was recorded a few times. The chain joins TRBV2 to TRBJ2-3, with D possibly being TRBD2 (5 bases). V lost 5 bases and J lost 1, with 13 bases in between. This CDR3 has 15 residues. The germline gives CDR1 SNHLY, CDR2 FYNNEI. CDR3 sequence: CASSLGWGGTDTQYF. The CDR3, as DNA: TGTGCCAGCAGTCTAGGCTGGGGAGGCACAGATACGCAGTATTTT.

This sequence joins TRBV6-6 and TRBJ2-6, with D tentatively TRBD2 (5 bases). The CDR3 has 16 residues. Trimming stripped 2 bases from V and 0 bases from J, with 8 bases between. Germline V gene lookup returns CDR1 MNHNY and CDR2 SVGAGI (reference sequence). CDR3 protein: CASSYPGSSGANVLTF. DNA for the CDR3: TGTGCCAGCAGTTACCCGGGGAGCTCTGGGGCCAACGTCCTGACTTTC.

The chain joins TRBV27 to TRBJ2-7; D might be TRBD1 (6 bases). Germline V lookup: CDR1 MNHEY, CDR2 SMNVEV (reference sequence). Trimming stripped 4 bases from V and 4 bases from J, with 8 bases between. The CDR3 runs to 12 residues. In DNA, the CDR3 is TGTGCCAGCAGTTCTCAGGGGTACGAGCAGTACTTC. It is translated as CASSSQGYEQYF.

The gene calls are TRBV28 and TRBJ1-5, with D perhaps matching TRBD1 (5 bases). Germline V gene sequence: CDR1 MDHEN, CDR2 SYDVKM. The CDR3 is 15 residues long. With 3 bases removed from V and 3 bases from J, the gap between germline ends came to 12 bases. CDR3 DNA sequence: TGTGCCAGCAGTTTGGGGACGGAATACAATCAGCCCCAGCATTTT. Translating it yields CASSLGTEYNQPQHF. The entire variable domain, with the rest obtained from reference TRBV28 and TRBJ1-5, is as follows: DVKVTQSSRYLVKRTGEKVFLECVQDMDHENMFWYRQDPGLGLRLIYFSYDVKMKEKGDIPEGYSVSREKKERFSLILESASTNQTSMYLCASSLGTEYNQPQHFGDGTRLSIL.

This clone turned up a few times. V usage is TRBV7-9 and J usage is TRBJ1-2, with D maybe TRBD1 (6 bases). CDR1 SEHNR and CDR2 FQNEAQ come from the germline V gene (reference sequence). The V and J ends lost 6 bases and 7 bases respectively, with 15 bases between them. The length of the CDR3 is 13 residues. CDR3 in DNA: TGTGCCAGCAGTCCTGGAAGGGACACTGGCTACACCTTC. This encodes CASSPGRDTGYTF.

The chain has TRBV6-1 and TRBJ2-3; no firm D call. V gave up 5 bases and J gave up 6 bases, with 9 bases separating them. Germline lookup yields CDR1 MNHNS and CDR2 SASEGT. The CDR3 consists of 12 residues. CDR3 sequence (DNA): TGTGCCAGCAGTTATTCGGTTGATACGCAGTATTTT. This translates into CASSYSVDTQYF.

This clone was counted a few times. This chain connects TRBV30 to TRBJ1-2, with 7 positions matching TRBD1. Germline loops: CDR1 GTSNPN, CDR2 SVGIG (reference sequence). The CDR3 length is 13 residues. V was pared by 3 bases and J by 1 base, with 2 bases of the junction left unmatched. Written as DNA, the CDR3 is TGTGCCTGGAGGCACAGGGGTAACTATGGCTACACCTTC. Translated, it gives CAWRHRGNYGYTF.

The V gene is TRBV7-3, the J gene TRBJ1-1, with a tentative D call TRBD1 (5 bases). The CDR3 covers 13 residues. Per the germline V gene, CDR1 is SGHTA and CDR2 is FQGTGA. Trimming shortened V by 2 bases and J by 4 bases, and 8 bases separated the two germline ends. CDR3 residues: CASSLSGGTEAFF. The CDR3 DNA sequence: TGTGCCAGCAGCTTATCCGGGGGCACTGAAGCTTTCTTT.

This clone was seen a few times. V gene TRBV7-9 combines with J gene TRBJ2-1; either TRBD1 or TRBD2 may fit D (6 bases each). Deletions cut 1 base from V and 2 bases from J, with 12 bases between. The CDR3 covers 16 residues. Per the germline V gene, CDR1 is SEHNR and CDR2 is FQNEAQ (reference sequence). The CDR3 nucleotides read TGTGCCAGCAGCTTAGAGGTGGGGGGCACCTACAATGAGCAGTTCTTC. This sequence encodes CASSLEVGGTYNEQFF.

This clone was recorded only once. The J gene is TRBJ2-5, the V gene TRBV5-1; weak D call: TRBD1 (5 bases). The CDR3 runs to 14 residues. Germline assignment: CDR1 SGHRS and CDR2 YFSETQ. V gave up 7 bases and J gave up 5 bases, with 18 bases separating them. CDR3 bases: TGCGCCAGCCGAAGCAGACAGATATGGGAGACCCAGTACTTC. This translates into CASRSRQIWETQYF. Together with reference TRBV5-1 and TRBJ2-5, the CDR3 gives the full variable domain: KAGVTQTPRYLIKTRGQQVTLSCSPISGHRSVSWYQQTPGQGLQFLFEYFSETQRNKGNFPGRFSGRQFSNSRSEMNVSTLELGDSALYLCASRSRQIWETQYFGPGTRLLVL.

This sequence joins TRBV27 and TRBJ2-7; 7 positions match TRBD1. CDR3 size: 13 residues. The trim removed 6 bases at V and 0 bases at J, leaving 2 bases unmatched. CDR1 and CDR2 (germline): MNHEY, SMNVEV (reference sequence). CDR3 residues: CASRQGSSYEQYF. CDR3 DNA sequence: TGTGCCAGCAGACAGGGGAGCTCCTACGAGCAGTACTTC.

This clone was counted a few times. This chain connects TRBV5-1 to TRBJ2-7; 10 bases fit TRBD1. The germline V gene encodes CDR1 SGHRS and CDR2 YFSETQ. This CDR3 is built from 14 residues. Trimming at V came to 3 bases and at J to 5 bases, leaving 5 bases not matched to a gene. The CDR3 region is CASSWDRGRDEQYF. DNA for the CDR3: TGCGCCAGCAGCTGGGACAGGGGCAGAGACGAGCAGTACTTC. Full variable domain (missing parts from reference TRBV5-1 and TRBJ2-7): KAGVTQTPRYLIKTRGQQVTLSCSPISGHRSVSWYQQTPGQGLQFLFEYFSETQRNKGNFPGRFSGRQFSNSRSEMNVSTLELGDSALYLCASSWDRGRDEQYFGPGTRLTVT.

The chain is built from TRBV27 and TRBJ1-2; D may be TRBD1 (5 bases). This CDR3 comprises 14 residues. The V gene's germline CDR1 is MNHEY and CDR2 SMNVEV (reference sequence). V lost 6 bases and J 3 bases, leaving 14 bases between the germline ends. The CDR3 is CASSPPGTYYGYTF. In DNA form, the CDR3 reads TGTGCCAGCAGCCCACCCGGGACCTACTATGGCTACACCTTC.

V usage is TRBV19 and J usage is TRBJ2-1; D not certain. With 5 bases removed from V and 3 bases from J, the gap between germline ends came to 17 bases. There are 16 residues in the CDR3. Germline V gene lookup returns CDR1 LNHDA and CDR2 SQIVND (reference sequence). Written as DNA, the CDR3 is TGTGCCAGTAGTTCCGACCCGACTCCAAGCTACAATGAGCAGTTCTTC. Its translation: CASSSDPTPSYNEQFF.

The chain recombines TRBV7-2 with TRBJ2-7, with D hard to call. Per the germline V gene, CDR1 is SGHTA and CDR2 is FQGNSA. The V gene lost 6 bases and the J gene lost 0 bases, with 9 bases spanning the gap. The CDR3 loop spans 13 amino acids. CDR3 residues: CASRLALSYEQYF. In DNA form, the CDR3 reads TGTGCCAGCAGATTGGCGCTCTCCTACGAGCAGTACTTC.

This rearrangement joins TRBV27 to TRBJ2-7, with D perhaps TRBD2 (5 bases). The CDR3 contains 15 residues. CDR1 is MNHEY and CDR2 is SMNVEV in the germline V gene (reference sequence). The V end lost 8 bases, the J end lost 5 bases, and 22 bases lay between the germline ends. This CDR3 is CASFPSVGVGHEQYF. The CDR3 bases are TGTGCCAGCTTCCCCTCCGTGGGAGTCGGCCACGAGCAGTACTTC.

The chain joins TRBV11-1 to TRBJ1-2; unclear D gene. V lost 0 bases and J 7 bases, leaving 9 bases between the germline ends. The CDR3 is 13 residues long. Per the germline V gene, CDR1 is SGHAT and CDR2 is FQDESV (reference sequence). CDR3 protein: CASSLAPVAGYTF. The CDR3, as DNA: TGTGCCAGCAGCTTAGCGCCGGTTGCTGGCTACACCTTC.

The gene calls are TRBV6-5 and TRBJ2-7, with D possibly TRBD1 on 5 matching bases. Germline values: CDR1 MNHEY, CDR2 SVGAGI. The CDR3 covers 15 residues. Deletions cut 6 bases from V and 5 bases from J, with 20 bases between. The CDR3, as DNA: TGTGCCAGCAGCCGTGGTGGGCAGGGAACCAACGAGCAGTACTTC. It translates to CASSRGGQGTNEQYF.

V and J are TRBV6-1 and TRBJ2-7, with 10 bases fitting TRBD2. Germline assignment: CDR1 MNHNS and CDR2 SASEGT. This CDR3 region has 15 residues. V lost 3 bases to trimming and J lost 2 bases; unmatched junction nucleotides: 4. DNA of the CDR3: TGTGCCAGCAGTGATAGGCTAGCGGGAGCCTACGAGCAGTACTTC. It encodes CASSDRLAGAYEQYF.

V usage is TRBV6-5 and J usage is TRBJ2-7, with TRBD2 identical over 7 bases. J gave up 2 bases and V 2 bases, and 3 bases lay outside the gene matches. The germline V gene has CDR1 MNHEY and CDR2 SVGAGI. This CDR3 region has 14 residues. The CDR3 protein is CASSYRREPYEQYF. Written as DNA, the CDR3 is TGTGCCAGCAGTTACCGGCGGGAGCCCTACGAGCAGTACTTC.

This chain links TRBV7-9 with TRBJ2-7; D assignment may be TRBD1 or TRBD2 (5 bases each). CDR3 size: 15 residues. V lost 6 bases, J lost 2 bases, and 17 bases lay in between. Germline CDR1 SEHNR, CDR2 FQNEAQ (reference sequence). The CDR3 DNA is TGTGCCAGCAGGGTAGGGACGGACGGGACCTACGAGCAGTACTTC. It translates to CASRVGTDGTYEQYF.

The chain recombines TRBV10-1 with TRBJ1-1; TRBD1 aligns across 10 bases. This CDR3 comprises 15 residues. Germline V lookup: CDR1 WNHNN, CDR2 SYGVQD (reference sequence). The J segment lost 6 bases and the V segment lost 3 bases, leaving 7 bases of the junction unmatched. In DNA form, the CDR3 reads TGCGCCAGCAGTGACCGGGACAGGGGAAACCCTGAAGCTTTCTTT. Its protein is CASSDRDRGNPEAFF.

V is TRBV5-4 and J is TRBJ2-7, with D perhaps matching TRBD2 (6 bases). CDR3 size: 16 residues. Trimming pared 4 bases from V and 0 bases from J, leaving 17 bases between. Germline V gene sequence: CDR1 SGHNT, CDR2 YYREEE (reference sequence). For the CDR3, the DNA is TGTGCCAGCAGCCCACGCATAGCGGAGAGCTCCTACGAGCAGTACTTC. It is translated as CASSPRIAESSYEQYF.

V gene TRBV30 combines with J gene TRBJ2-5; D remains ambiguous. The length of the CDR3 is 11 residues. The germline V and J ends were trimmed by 0 bases and 5 bases, with 4 bases remaining between them. Germline V gene data show CDR1 as GTSNPN and CDR2 as SVGIG (reference sequence). CDR3 region: CAWSVMETQYF. CDR3 nucleotide sequence: TGTGCCTGGAGTGTAATGGAGACCCAGTACTTC.